This T cell receptor (beta chain) was sequenced during a study of cytomegalovirus exposure and HLA in healthy donors. Study-level results: Most sequenced TCRs were rare (though some public TCRs occurred in many donors). The sole available immune exposure information was CMV serostatus.

About this clone: What it binds is not known.

Amplification used 60 Vbeta primers and 13 Jbeta primers. TCRdb's copy holds only in-frame clones and misses some; the assay was immunoSEQ multiplex PCR. With some 110,000 clones in the sample, the ten largest clones hold 6.8%. There are 15 residues in the CDR3. Germline loops: CDR1 MDHEN, CDR2 SYDVKM. V lost 4 bases and J lost 7, with 16 bases in between. This TCR was sampled from a man aged 40-49 years in good health and CMV-seropositive. Sequencing was carried out using PBMCs. V and J are TRBV28 and TRBJ1-4; possibly TRBD1 for D (5 bases). The CDR3 is CASSSGGRGGEKLFF. The CDR3 DNA reads as TGTGCCAGCAGTTCGGGCGGTCGCGGGGGTGAAAAACTGTTTTTT.